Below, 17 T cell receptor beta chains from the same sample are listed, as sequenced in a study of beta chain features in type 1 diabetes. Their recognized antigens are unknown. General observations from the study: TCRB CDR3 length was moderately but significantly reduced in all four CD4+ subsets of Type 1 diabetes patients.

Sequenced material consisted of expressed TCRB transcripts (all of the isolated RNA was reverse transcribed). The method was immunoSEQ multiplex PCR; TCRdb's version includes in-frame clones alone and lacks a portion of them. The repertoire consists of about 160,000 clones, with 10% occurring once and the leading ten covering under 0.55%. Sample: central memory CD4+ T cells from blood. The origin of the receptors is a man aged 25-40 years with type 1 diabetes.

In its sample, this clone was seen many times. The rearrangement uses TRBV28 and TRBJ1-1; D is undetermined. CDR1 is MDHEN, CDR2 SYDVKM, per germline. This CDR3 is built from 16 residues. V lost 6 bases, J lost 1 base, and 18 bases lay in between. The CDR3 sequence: CASSGILRRRNTEAFF. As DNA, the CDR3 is TGTGCCAGCAGCGGGATACTACGGCGTAGGAACACTGAAGCTTTCTTT.

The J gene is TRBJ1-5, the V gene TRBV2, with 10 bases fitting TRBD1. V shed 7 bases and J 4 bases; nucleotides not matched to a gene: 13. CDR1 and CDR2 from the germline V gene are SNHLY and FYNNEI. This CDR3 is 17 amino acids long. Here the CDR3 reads CASKDRQGAFGNQPQHF. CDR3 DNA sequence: TGTGCCAGCAAGGATAGACAGGGGGCTTTCGGGAATCAGCCCCAGCATTTT.

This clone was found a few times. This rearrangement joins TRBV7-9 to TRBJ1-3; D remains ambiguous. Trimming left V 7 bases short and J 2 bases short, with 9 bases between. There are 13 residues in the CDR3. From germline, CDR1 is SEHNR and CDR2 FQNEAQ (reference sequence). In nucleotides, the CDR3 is TGTGCCAGCACCATCATCCCTGGAAACACCATATATTTT. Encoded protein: CASTIIPGNTIYF.

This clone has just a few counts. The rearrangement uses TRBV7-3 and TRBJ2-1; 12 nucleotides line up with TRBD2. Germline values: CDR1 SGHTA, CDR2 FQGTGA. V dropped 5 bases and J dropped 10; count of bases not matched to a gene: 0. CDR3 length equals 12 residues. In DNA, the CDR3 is TGTGCCAGCAGCCTAGCGGGGGGGGAGCAGTTCTTC. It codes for CASSLAGGEQFF.

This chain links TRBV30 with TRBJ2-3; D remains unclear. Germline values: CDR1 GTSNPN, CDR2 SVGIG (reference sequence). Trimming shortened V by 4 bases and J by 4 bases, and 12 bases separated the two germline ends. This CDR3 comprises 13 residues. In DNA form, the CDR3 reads TGTGCCTGGAATCCACCCAGCGCAGATACGCAGTATTTT. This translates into CAWNPPSADTQYF. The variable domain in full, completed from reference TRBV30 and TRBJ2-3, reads SQTIHQWPATLVQPVGSPLSLECTVEGTSNPNLYWYRQAAGRGLQLLFYSVGIGQISSEVPQNLSASRPQDRQFILSSKKLLLSDSGFYLCAWNPPSADTQYFGPGTRLTVL.

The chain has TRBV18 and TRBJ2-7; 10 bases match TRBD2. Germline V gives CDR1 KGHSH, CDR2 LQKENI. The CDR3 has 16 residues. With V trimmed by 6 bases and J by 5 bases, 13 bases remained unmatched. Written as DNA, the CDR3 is TGTGCCAGCTCCCCCCAAAGGCTAGCGGGAGCCCACGAGCAGTACTTC. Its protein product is CASSPQRLAGAHEQYF.

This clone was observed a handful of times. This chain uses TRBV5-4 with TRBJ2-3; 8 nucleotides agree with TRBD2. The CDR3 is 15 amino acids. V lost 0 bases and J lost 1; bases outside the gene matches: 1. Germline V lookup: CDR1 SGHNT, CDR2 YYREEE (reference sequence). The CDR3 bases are TGTGCCAGCAGCTTGGAGACTAGCGGCACAGATACGCAGTATTTT. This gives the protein CASSLETSGTDTQYF.

In nucleotides, the CDR3 is TGCAGCACAACAGGGGCAGCGGGCGTAGATACGCAGTATTTT. Its protein product is CSTTGAAGVDTQYF. The chain has TRBV29-1 and TRBJ2-3; possible D gene TRBD1, 7 bases. In germline, CDR1 is SQVTM, CDR2 ANQGSEA. The germline V and J ends were trimmed by 8 bases and 5 bases, with 20 bases remaining between them. The CDR3 loop spans 14 amino acids.

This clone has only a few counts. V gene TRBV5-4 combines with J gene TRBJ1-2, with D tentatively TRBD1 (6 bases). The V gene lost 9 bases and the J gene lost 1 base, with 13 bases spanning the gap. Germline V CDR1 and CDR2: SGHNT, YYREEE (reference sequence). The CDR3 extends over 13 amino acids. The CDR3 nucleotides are TGTGCCATCCCGACAGGAGGTAACTATGGCTACACCTTC. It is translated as CAIPTGGNYGYTF.

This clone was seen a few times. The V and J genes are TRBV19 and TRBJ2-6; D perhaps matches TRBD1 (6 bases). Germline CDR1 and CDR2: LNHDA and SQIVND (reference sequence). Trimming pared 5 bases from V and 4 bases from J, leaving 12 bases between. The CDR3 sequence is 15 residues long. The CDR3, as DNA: TGTGCCAGTAGTTCTCAGGGGACCGGGGCCAACGTCCTGACTTTC. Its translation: CASSSQGTGANVLTF.

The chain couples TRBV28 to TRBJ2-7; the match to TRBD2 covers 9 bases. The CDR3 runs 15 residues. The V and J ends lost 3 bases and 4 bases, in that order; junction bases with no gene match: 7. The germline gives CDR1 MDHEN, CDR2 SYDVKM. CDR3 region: CASSLASSGTYEQYF. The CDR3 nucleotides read TGTGCCAGCAGTTTGGCCTCTAGCGGGACTTACGAGCAGTACTTC.

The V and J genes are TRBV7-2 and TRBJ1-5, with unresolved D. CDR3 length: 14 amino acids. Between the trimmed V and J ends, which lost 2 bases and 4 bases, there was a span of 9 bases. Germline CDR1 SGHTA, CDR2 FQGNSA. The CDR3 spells CASSLYSSNQPQHF. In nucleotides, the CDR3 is TGTGCCAGCAGCTTATACTCGTCAAATCAGCCCCAGCATTTT.

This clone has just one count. Written as DNA, the CDR3 is TGTGCCAGTACGTTAGGGACAGGGGGCCTCTCTGGGGCCAACGTCCTGACTTTC. It is translated as CASTLGTGGLSGANVLTF. This chain connects TRBV19 to TRBJ2-6; 12 bases map to TRBD1. The CDR3 is 18 amino acids. The V gene end was trimmed by 7 bases and the J gene end by 0 bases; junction bases not matched to a gene: 7. The V gene's germline CDR1 is LNHDA and CDR2 SQIVND (reference sequence). Full variable domain (rest looked up from reference TRBV19 and TRBJ2-6): DGGITQSPKYLFRKEGQNVTLSCEQNLNHDAMYWYRQDPGQGLRLIYYSQIVNDFQKGDIAEGYSVSREKKESFPLTVTSAQKNPTAFYLCASTLGTGGLSGANVLTFGAGSRLTVL.

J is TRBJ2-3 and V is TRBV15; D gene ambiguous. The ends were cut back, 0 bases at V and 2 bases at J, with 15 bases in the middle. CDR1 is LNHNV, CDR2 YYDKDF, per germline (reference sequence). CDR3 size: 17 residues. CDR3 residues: CATSRDSHSPPTDTQYF. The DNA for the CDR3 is TGTGCCACCAGCAGAGATTCGCACTCCCCACCCACAGATACGCAGTATTTT.

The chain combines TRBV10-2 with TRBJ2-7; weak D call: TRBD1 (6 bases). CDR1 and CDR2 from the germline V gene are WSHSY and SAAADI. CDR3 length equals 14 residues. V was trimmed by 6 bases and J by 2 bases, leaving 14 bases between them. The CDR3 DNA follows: TGCGCCAGCAGACATCAGGGGACCCCCTACGAGCAGTACTTC. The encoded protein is CASRHQGTPYEQYF.

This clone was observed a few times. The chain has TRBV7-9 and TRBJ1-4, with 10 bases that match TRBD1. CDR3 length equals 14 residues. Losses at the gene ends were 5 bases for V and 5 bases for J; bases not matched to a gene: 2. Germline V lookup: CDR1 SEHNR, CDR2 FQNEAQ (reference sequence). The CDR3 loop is CASSPTGGNEKLFF. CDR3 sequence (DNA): TGTGCCAGCAGCCCGACAGGGGGCAATGAAAAACTGTTTTTT.

Here the CDR3 DNA reads TGTGCCAGCATTAACAGGGTTGCTGGAGAGACCCAGTACTTC. The encoded protein is CASINRVAGETQYF. The chain uses TRBV6-6 and TRBJ2-5; D is perhaps TRBD1 (6 bases). V lost 7 bases and J lost 4, with 16 bases in between. This CDR3 comprises 14 residues. The germline gives CDR1 MNHNY, CDR2 SVGAGI (reference sequence).